The T cell receptor beta chain under discussion was sequenced for a study of cytomegalovirus exposure and HLA in healthy donors listed by TCRdb under 2017. Background on the whole study: An earlier analysis of some 600 of the donors reported 276 Gb of sequence data and around 110 million unique TCR beta sequences obtained from around 170 million T cells. Among about 400 genotyped donors of the cohort, an average of roughly 230,000 unique TCR beta nucleotide sequences was sequenced per donor, of which about 19% were non-productive. High-throughput TCR immunosequencing, statistical association of individual TCRs with disease status, and machine learning were combined to predict cytomegalovirus infection status. The aim of the study was to test whether cataloging public T cell receptors could identify signatures of past pathogen exposure. Typing coverage varied by locus: 629-630 donors for A, B, C, DRB1 and DQB1; roughly 560 for DQA1; over 600 for DPA1; 400 to 480 for DPB1. HLA typing covered class I and class II loci at four-digit resolution. A later analysis re-examined previously published TCR beta repertoires from hundreds of donors and added high-resolution HLA genotyping to investigate patterns of TCR occurrence. Besides the first cohort of 666 subjects, a separate validation cohort made up of roughly 130 different subjects was used. Using immunosequencing, the study profiled T cell repertoires from fewer than 700 subjects and related those repertoires to cytomegalovirus serostatus. Roughly five DR-DQ haplotypes were handled as single units for association and clustering because linkage in the cohort was strong. Donor age, sex, ethnicity and CMV serostatus were compiled alongside the repertoire data. All discovery cohort repertoires had been generated using a single sequencing platform. In the later analysis, no new phenotypic data were used to find candidate immune exposures; instead, reliance was placed on TCR beta sequences and their occurrence across donors. In an earlier analysis of around 540 of the donors, high-throughput TCR beta sequencing was used to judge whether each TCR beta V gene segment behaved as functional or pseudogenic. In a later genetic analysis, genome-wide SNP genotypes for about 65% of the 666 donors were used, and that subset was treated as a discovery cohort. An early release that covered roughly 600 HLA-typed donors contained 250 to 350 gigabases of sequencing data and 80 million or so unique TCR sequences. Of the roughly 400 genotyped donors, more than 75% were placed in the genetic ancestry cluster associated with self-reported Caucasian donors.

In total, 500 to 700 healthy bone marrow donors made up the cohort. At the time of sampling, all cohort members were nominally healthy, though unrecorded immune exposures were likely present. The donor tested CMV seronegative, placing the donor among the 300 to 400 seronegative members of the cohort. A peripheral blood sample was collected from each donor, and TCR beta sequencing was performed on peripheral blood mononuclear cells. The Qiagen DNeasy Blood Extraction Kit was used to extract genomic DNA from the blood cell samples. A single count supports this clone. What this receptor recognizes is not known. No much larger clone exists at a distance of one base, and base qualities are not known. According to the germline V gene (reference sequence), CDR1 reads SGHNT and CDR2 reads YYREEE. The CDR3 measures 14 amino acids from cysteine to phenylalanine. Only CDR3 DNA remains: 42 bases, in frame from the first base.

General study outcomes and caveats: Broadly in line with IMGT annotations, most TCR beta V segments showed up in productive rearrangements about 87% or about 30% of the time in an earlier analysis of 587 of the donors. Because HLA typing was unavailable for some donors at each locus, only the typed subset was used in association tests. A cluster of highly shared sequence variants was judged likely to represent a technical artifact of the sequencing pipeline. In a later analysis, HLA-associated TCR beta chains showed more clonal expansion and lower generation probabilities than non-associated chains that were equally common. Correlated functional status among segregating V segments might be attributable to linkage disequilibrium, but an unknown experimental factor could not be ruled out. The study listed 164 TCR beta chains as associated with cytomegalovirus. Only TCR beta chains were sequenced in this cohort, and the absence of alpha or paired-chain data limited detectable features. Most TCR sequences were seen in very few donors, while some public TCRs were found in many individuals. A further reported finding was that TCR beta sequences accurately predicted the HLA-A and HLA-B alleles for most subjects in the first cohort. The authors suggested that the approach could potentially be generalized to other disease states and immunological phenotypes. For the cohort, immune exposure information was limited to CMV serostatus. An association between a missense DCLRE1C variant and V-gene and J-gene trimming of TCR beta chains was found in a later genetic analysis and replicated in an independent cohort. Roughly uniform sequencing depth across donors was assumed in presence/absence analyses, although this assumption may not hold. A later analysis found that TCR association rates varied across HLA loci, with DRB1 alleles showing the most associated TCRs and HLA-C alleles the fewest. The classifier was reported to diagnose cytomegalovirus status with high specificity and sensitivity in both the original and validation cohorts. A later analysis reported that several top co-occurrence clusters appeared linked to parvovirus B19, influenza, CMV and Epstein-Barr virus. A later genetic analysis reported fewer N-insertions in productive TCRs among donors in an Asian-associated ancestry cluster than the roughly 700-donor mean. Because the 87-base-pair reads could not distinguish some IMGT-functional V segments, including TRBV6-2 and TRBV6-3, those segments were excluded. When HLA alleles, especially DR and DQ, strongly co-occurred, TCR associations were difficult to assign to individual alleles. Because counts were too low, some 17 rarely observed V segments, including chromosome 9 orphons, were left out of the earlier analysis of 500 to 650 of the donors. Most CMV-associated TCR beta chains appeared to be HLA-restricted in a later analysis, and the HLA associations seemed to be driven largely by CMV exposure. A few of the identified cytomegalovirus-associated TCR beta chains were confirmed in vitro to be specific for cytomegalovirus antigens. At a false discovery rate of 0.05, a later analysis linked approximately 18,000 TCR beta sequences to specific HLA alleles.

The library was obtained by the immunoSEQ multiplex PCR assay. The multiplex PCR relied on a mix of 60 forward primers for TCR Vbeta segments and 13 reverse primers for TCR Jbeta segments. A multiplex PCR assay on genomic DNA amplified the CDR3 region of rearranged TCR beta genes. On the Illumina HiSeq System, the amplified TCR beta libraries were sequenced as 87-base-pair reads. From the authors' description of their analysis: A later analysis counted approximately 74 million unique TCR beta chains across the approximately 700 repertoires, and 10 million to 12 million of these chains were shared by at least two donors. To remove PCR and sequencing errors, raw reads were error-corrected and collapsed into unique sequences using a nearest-neighbor algorithm that merged closely related sequences. To assign V, D and J gene segments, CDR3 sequences were aligned to IMGT reference sequences. For a sequence to be retained, a match of at least six nucleotides was required to both a V gene segment and a J gene segment. A rearrangement was called productive if the CDR3 had no stop codons and remained in frame with V and J, and every other rearrangement was called non-productive. Following IMGT convention, CDR3 was defined as the stretch from the second conserved V-encoded cysteine to the conserved J-encoded phenylalanine. In an earlier analysis of 550 to 650 of the donors, sequences lacking an unambiguous match to a single V gene segment were excluded. In an earlier analysis of a few hundred of the donors, V segments were called functional above 56.7% productive rearrangements and were called segregating when the between-donor standard deviation exceeded 5%. A statistical classification framework was developed to diagnose cytomegalovirus status using the catalog of TCR beta chain sequences. A later analysis assigned V and J genes by comparing TCR nucleotide sequences with IMGT/GENE-DB human TR gene sequences. A later analysis assigned CDR3 sequences and most-parsimonious VDJ recombination scenarios with the TCRdist pipeline. In a later analysis, each TCR beta chain was defined by its CDR3 amino acid sequence together with its V-gene family, and reads without a unique V-gene family were excluded. A later analysis removed over 500 highly shared, low-generation-probability nucleotide sequences to deal with suspected cross-contamination and a sequencing artifact. In a later analysis, a clonal expansion index for each public chain was calculated from normalized within-repertoire ranks of inferred template counts. A later analysis computed generation probabilities with a VDJ recombination model fitted to out-of-frame rearrangements, and checked the results against IGoR. In a later analysis, TCR-TCR, TCR-HLA and TCR-CMV co-occurrence was scored with hypergeometric tests, and a repertoire-size bias correction was applied to TCR pairs. In a later analysis, false discovery rates were estimated by permuting HLA or CMV assignments 20 times. In a later analysis, co-occurring TCRs were grouped using DBSCAN, with TCRdist sequence similarity added in when clustering inside HLA-allele-positive subsets. For co-occurrence clustering, repertoires with fewer than 30,000 or more than 120,000 public chains were excluded, along with roughly 5 repertoires with anomalous nucleotide sharing. The clones in this table, taken by TCRdb from immuneACCESS, are in-frame only. Not every clone is retained; where verified, under half of the shortfall comes from an unresolved V gene, and the cause of the rest is unknown. The V and J calls and clone size come from that table; D and trimming were worked out from the DNA. For this sample there are roughly 130,000 clones; approximately 86% appear just once. The biggest ten clones account for roughly 0.5% of the sample.

Recombination joined TRBV5-4 with TRBJ2-5; a weak D assignment points to TRBD1 (6 bases agree). The better agreement between TRBJ2-7 and the DNA end casts doubt on the J call. The sample comprised PBMCs. This clonotype originated in a woman in her forties in good health and CMV-seronegative. The CDR3 protein: CASSSKTGSYEQYF. Here is the DNA: TGTGCCAGCAGCTCGAAGACAGGATCCTACGAGCAGTACTTC.